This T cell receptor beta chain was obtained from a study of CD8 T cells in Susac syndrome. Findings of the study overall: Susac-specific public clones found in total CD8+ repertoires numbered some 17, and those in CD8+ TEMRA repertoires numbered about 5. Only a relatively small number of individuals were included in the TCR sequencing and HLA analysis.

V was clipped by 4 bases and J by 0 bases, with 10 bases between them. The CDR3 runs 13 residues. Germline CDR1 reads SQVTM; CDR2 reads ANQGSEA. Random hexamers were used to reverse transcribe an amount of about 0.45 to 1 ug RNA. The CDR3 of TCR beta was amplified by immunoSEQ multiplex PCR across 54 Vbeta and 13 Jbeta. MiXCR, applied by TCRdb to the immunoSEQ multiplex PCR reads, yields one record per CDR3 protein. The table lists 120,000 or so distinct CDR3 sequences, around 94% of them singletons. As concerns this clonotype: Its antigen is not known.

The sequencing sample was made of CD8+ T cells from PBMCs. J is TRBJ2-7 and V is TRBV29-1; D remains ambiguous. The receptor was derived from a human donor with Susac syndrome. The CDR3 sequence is CSVVSDRSYEQYF. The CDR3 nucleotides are TGCAGCGTTGTCTCCGATCGCTCCTACGAGCAGTACTTC.